These 21 T cell receptor beta chains came from one sample sequenced in a study of T cell responses to AZD1222 COVID-19 vaccine. Assay: immunoSEQ multiplex PCR; the TCRdb copy retains only in-frame clones and omits some. Of some 130,000 clones in the sample, approximately 93% were seen once. Sequencing used peripheral blood, obtained on day 0 of AZD1222 vaccination. The receptors stem from an adult in good health.

The chain recombines TRBV4-1 with TRBJ2-1, with 16 bases aligning to TRBD2. The germline V gene encodes CDR1 MGHRA and CDR2 YSYEKL. The CDR3 consists of 21 residues. The V segment lost 4 bases and the J segment 6 bases; nucleotides outside the gene matches: 18. This CDR3 reads CASSLPSVRGLAGGGPNEQFF. CDR3 bases: TGCGCCAGCAGCCTACCGTCCGTCCGGGGACTAGCGGGAGGGGGACCCAATGAGCAGTTCTTC.

CDR3 in amino acids: CASSTTRQGNTEAFF. CDR3 DNA sequence: TGTGCCAGCAGTACCACCCGGCAGGGGAACACTGAAGCTTTCTTT. V is TRBV6-2 or TRBV6-3 and J is TRBJ1-1; a possible D gene is TRBD1 (5 bases). CDR1 and CDR2 (germline): MNHEY, SVGEGT. Between the trimmed V and J ends, which lost 5 bases and 1 base, there was a span of 14 bases. The CDR3 spans 15 residues.

This rearrangement joins TRBV19 to TRBJ1-4, with TRBD1 as a possible D gene (5 bases). The CDR3 runs to 14 residues. Trimming left V 4 bases short and J 8 bases short, with 14 bases between. The germline V gene encodes CDR1 LNHDA and CDR2 SQIVND (reference sequence). The CDR3 loop is CASSTPGLDEKLFF. Written as DNA, the CDR3 is TGTGCCAGTAGTACTCCAGGGTTGGACGAAAAACTGTTTTTT.

The chain has TRBV6-6 and TRBJ1-1, with TRBD1 matching 9 bases. V was clipped by 6 bases and J by 4 bases; unmatched bases: 21. The CDR3 loop spans 19 amino acids. In germline, CDR1 is MNHNY, CDR2 SVGAGI (reference sequence). The CDR3 nucleotides read TGTGCCAGCAGCCAACAAATATACCTAGCACGGGACAGGGTCACTGAAGCTTTCTTT. Translation: CASSQQIYLARDRVTEAFF.

This clone was detected only once. The chain couples TRBV19 to TRBJ2-5; 9 bases align to TRBD2. Germline V CDR1 and CDR2: LNHDA, SQIVND (reference sequence). V was pared by 5 bases and J by 4 bases, with 5 bases of the junction left unmatched. The CDR3 extends over 14 amino acids. CDR3: CASSFIAGAETQYF. The CDR3, as DNA: TGTGCCAGTAGTTTCATAGCGGGAGCAGAGACCCAGTACTTC.

The chain is built from TRBV19 and TRBJ2-1; perhaps TRBD2 as D (5 bases). V lost 4 bases to trimming and J lost 3 bases, with 16 bases between them. The germline CDR1 and CDR2 sequences are LNHDA and SQIVND (reference sequence). The CDR3 is made up of 16 amino acids. CDR3 region: CASSTPDWGFYNEQFF. The CDR3 DNA follows: TGTGCCAGTAGTACCCCGGACTGGGGATTCTACAATGAGCAGTTCTTC.

The DNA of the CDR3 is TGTGCCAGTAAGCGGACAGGGAGTTTCTACGAGCAGTACTTC. Protein: CASKRTGSFYEQYF. This chain connects TRBV27 to TRBJ2-7, with 8 positions matching TRBD1. This CDR3 contains 14 residues. Per germline, CDR1 MNHEY and CDR2 SMNVEV (reference sequence). J gave up 3 bases and V 9 bases, and 10 bases lay outside the gene matches.

The rearrangement uses TRBV28 and TRBJ2-3; D gene uncertain. Germline assignment: CDR1 MDHEN and CDR2 SYDVKM. This CDR3 region has 14 residues. Trimming cost V 4 bases and J 0 bases, with 8 bases left between them. The CDR3 DNA reads TGTGCCAGCAGTTCAGCAATAAGCACAGATACGCAGTATTTT. Its protein is CASSSAISTDTQYF.

V usage is TRBV9 and J usage is TRBJ1-3; D is uncertain. Germline CDR1 is SGDLS and CDR2 is YYNGEE. CDR3 length equals 15 residues. V was shortened by 1 base and J by 0 bases, with 8 bases between the two germline ends. The CDR3 is CASSVSPDSGNTIYF. In DNA, the CDR3 is TGTGCCAGCAGCGTATCCCCAGACTCTGGAAACACCATATATTTT.

This clone was seen only once. The chain combines TRBV19 with TRBJ1-6; the D gene is possibly TRBD1 (5 bases). This CDR3 is built from 13 residues. Germline loops: CDR1 LNHDA, CDR2 SQIVND (reference sequence). The germline V and J ends were trimmed by 5 bases and 12 bases, with 14 bases remaining between them. The CDR3 bases are TGTGCCAGTAGTGTCCGTCGAGGGGAACCCCTCCACTTT. Amino acid sequence: CASSVRRGEPLHF.

A note on this clone: Other DNA sequences from this sample encode an identical CDR3 as well. V is TRBV3-1 (or the pseudogene TRBV3-2) and J is TRBJ1-1; D not resolved. This CDR3 is built from 12 residues. The V end lost 4 bases, the J end lost 5 bases, and 8 bases lay between the germline ends. In germline, CDR1 is LGHDT, CDR2 YNNKEL (reference sequence). The CDR3: CASSPGGTEAFF. The CDR3 DNA follows: TGTGCCAGCAGCCCGGGAGGAACTGAAGCTTTCTTT.

The V gene is TRBV6-5, the J gene TRBJ1-1, with TRBD1 matching 9 bases. The CDR3 contains 15 residues. CDR1 is MNHEY, CDR2 SVGAGI, per germline. J lost 4 bases, V lost 6 bases, and 9 bases had no gene match. CDR3 bases: TGTGCCAGCAGGCTAACAGGGGGCGCGGCCACTGAAGCTTTCTTT. Translating it yields CASRLTGGAATEAFF.

This clone was detected only once. This chain connects TRBV28 to TRBJ2-4; D remains unclear. The CDR3 consists of 13 residues. V gave up 7 bases and J gave up 8 bases, with 15 bases separating them. Germline V lookup: CDR1 MDHEN, CDR2 SYDVKM. The CDR3 nucleotides read TGTGCCAGCACGACCAGACACCCGGACATTCAGTACTTC. Its protein product is CASTTRHPDIQYF.

The chain carries TRBV20-1 and TRBJ1-5, with a tentative D call TRBD1 (6 bases). Trimming stripped 5 bases from V and 4 bases from J, with 18 bases between. The CDR3 length is 15 residues. Germline V CDR1 and CDR2: DFQATT, SNEGSKA (reference sequence). In DNA, the CDR3 is TGCAGTGCTGGTGGGACATCGCGGGGGAATCAGCCCCAGCATTTT. Its translation: CSAGGTSRGNQPQHF.

The chain joins TRBV7-3 to TRBJ2-3; 8 bases agree with TRBD2. Per germline, CDR1 SGHTA and CDR2 FQGTGA. The V segment lost 4 bases and the J segment 1 base; nucleotides outside the gene matches: 4. The CDR3 has 15 residues. The CDR3 DNA reads as TGTGCCAGCAGCTATAGCGGGGTGGGCACAGATACGCAGTATTTT. It is translated as CASSYSGVGTDTQYF.

The chain employs TRBV7-2 and TRBJ2-7, with D hard to call. The germline CDR1 and CDR2 sequences are SGHTA and FQGNSA. The V end was cut by 2 bases, the J end by 6 bases, with 14 bases between. CDR3 length: 14 amino acids. In DNA, the CDR3 is TGTGCCAGCAGCTTACTACCTTCTTTCGGCGAGCAGTACTTC. Translating gives CASSLLPSFGEQYF.

The rearrangement uses TRBV7-3 and TRBJ1-1; D is uncertain. CDR1 is SGHTA, CDR2 FQGTGA, per germline. The CDR3 contains 15 residues. The ends were cut back, 5 bases at V and 1 base at J, with 14 bases in the middle. The CDR3 spells CASSPLAAGNTEAFF. The CDR3 nucleotides read TGTGCCAGCAGCCCCCTAGCCGCAGGGAACACTGAAGCTTTCTTT.

The V gene is TRBV6-5, the J gene TRBJ2-7, with 8 bases matching TRBD2. The V segment lost 7 bases and the J segment 3 bases; nucleotides outside the gene matches: 5. The CDR3 covers 13 residues. Per germline, CDR1 MNHEY and CDR2 SVGAGI. The CDR3 region has the DNA TGTGCCAGCACCCTTAGCGGGGACTACGAGCAGTACTTC. It specifies CASTLSGDYEQYF.

V and J are TRBV28 and TRBJ2-2; 13 bases match TRBD2. With 3 bases clipped from V and 7 bases from J, the junction kept 5 bases outside the gene matches. The germline gives CDR1 MDHEN, CDR2 SYDVKM. CDR3 size: 16 residues. The CDR3 loop is CASSFQGLAGVGELFF. The CDR3 nucleotides read TGTGCCAGCAGTTTTCAAGGACTAGCGGGAGTCGGGGAGCTGTTTTTT.

This clone occurred once. The chain links TRBV7-3 to TRBJ2-2; D could derive from TRBD1 or TRBD2 (6 bases each). CDR3 size: 16 residues. CDR1 is SGHTA and CDR2 is FQGTGA in the germline V gene. The ends were cut back, 1 base at V and 1 base at J, with 10 bases in the middle. The DNA of the CDR3 is TGTGCCAGCAGCTTAAGGGGGGCTCGGAACACCGGGGAGCTGTTTTTT. Residues: CASSLRGARNTGELFF.

The rearrangement links TRBV28 to TRBJ2-1; D call uncertain. Germline V lookup: CDR1 MDHEN, CDR2 SYDVKM. V shed 8 bases and J shed 10 bases, with 15 bases lying between them. The length of the CDR3 is 12 residues. The CDR3 region has the DNA TGTGCCAGCGGGGAAAATGGGGTCGAGCAGTTCTTC. Translation gives CASGENGVEQFF.